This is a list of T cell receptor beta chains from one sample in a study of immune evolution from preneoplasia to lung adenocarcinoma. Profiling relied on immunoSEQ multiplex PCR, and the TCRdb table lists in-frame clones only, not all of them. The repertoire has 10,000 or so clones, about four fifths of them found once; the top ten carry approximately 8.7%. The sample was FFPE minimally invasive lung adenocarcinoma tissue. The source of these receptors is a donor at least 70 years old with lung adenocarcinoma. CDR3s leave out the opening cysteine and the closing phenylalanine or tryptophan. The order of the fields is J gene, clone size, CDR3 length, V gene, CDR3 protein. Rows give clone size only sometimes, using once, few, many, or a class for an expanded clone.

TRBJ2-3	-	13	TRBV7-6	ASSPGVAFPDTQY
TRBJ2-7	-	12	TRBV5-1	ASSLDSTKYGQY
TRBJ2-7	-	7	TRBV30	AWLYEQY
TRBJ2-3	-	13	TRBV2	ASSPSGSSTDTQY
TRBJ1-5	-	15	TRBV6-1	ASSDRASSGGNQPQH
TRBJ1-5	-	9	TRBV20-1	SAAGDQPQH
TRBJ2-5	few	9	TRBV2	ASSRQETQY
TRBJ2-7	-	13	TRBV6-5	ASSYSRDSPYEQY
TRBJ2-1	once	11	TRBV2	ASKDPGGNEQF
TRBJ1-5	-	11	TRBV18	ASSRGLKQPQH
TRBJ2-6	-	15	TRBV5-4	ASSLPTGASGANVLT
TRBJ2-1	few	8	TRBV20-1	SALGNEQF
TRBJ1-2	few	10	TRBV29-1	SVESANYGYT
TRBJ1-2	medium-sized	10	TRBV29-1	SVAGGNYGYT
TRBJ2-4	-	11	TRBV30	AWSAGGPNIQY
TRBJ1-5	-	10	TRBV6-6	ASGVVNQPQH
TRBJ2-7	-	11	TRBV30	AWSRTSSYEQY
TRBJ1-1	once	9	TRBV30	AWILQGWAF
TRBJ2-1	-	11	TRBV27	ASSLSWGFEQF